A single sample is the source of the 16 T cell receptor beta chains below, sequenced in a study of PD-L1 blockade in urothelial cancer. As to time point: pretreatment peripheral blood. The assay was immunoSEQ multiplex PCR, and TCRdb's table has in-frame clones only and misses some. Counted here are approximately 79,000 clones, roughly 80% occurring once; the ten biggest clones make up about 6.7%. The input for sequencing was PBMCs, taken around atezolizumab (anti-PD-L1) treatment. The receptors stem from a man aged 35 to 55 with urothelial cancer.

The chain is built from TRBV5-4 and TRBJ2-3; D gene uncertain. V lost 1 base and J 1 base, leaving 10 bases between the germline ends. Germline CDR1 reads SGHNT; CDR2 reads YYREEE (reference sequence). The CDR3 spans 15 residues. The CDR3 DNA follows: TGTGCCAGCAGCTTGCGGGTCGCGGGCACAGATACGCAGTATTTT. Amino acid sequence: CASSLRVAGTDTQYF.

The count of this clone is one. The chain uses TRBV18 and TRBJ1-3; D might be TRBD1 (6 bases). CDR1 KGHSH and CDR2 LQKENI come from the germline V gene. With 2 bases removed from V and 6 bases from J, the gap between germline ends came to 8 bases. The length of the CDR3 is 13 residues. CDR3 loop: CASSPGQTNTIYF. CDR3 sequence (DNA): TGTGCCAGCTCACCAGGACAGACAAACACCATATATTTT. Variable domain in full (rest from reference TRBV18 and TRBJ1-3): NAGVMQNPRHLVRRRGQEARLRCSPMKGHSHVYWYRQLPEEGLKFMVYLQKENIIDESGMPKERFSAEFPKEGPSILRIQQVVRGDSAAYFCASSPGQTNTIYFGEGSWLTVV.

The J gene is TRBJ2-1, the V gene TRBV29-1, with 8 positions matching TRBD2. Germline lookup yields CDR1 SQVTM and CDR2 ANQGSEA. Trimming at V came to 6 bases and at J to 8 bases, leaving 6 bases not matched to a gene. The CDR3 consists of 12 residues. CDR3 protein: CSVGPGGDEQFF. CDR3 bases: TGCAGCGTCGGCCCGGGGGGGGATGAGCAGTTCTTC.

In its sample, this clone was seen once. The rearrangement links TRBV28 to TRBJ2-7; possible D gene TRBD2, 6 bases. The V end was cut by 6 bases, the J end by 2 bases, with 11 bases between. The CDR3 sequence is 13 residues long. Germline lookup yields CDR1 MDHEN and CDR2 SYDVKM. This CDR3 reads CASRGLRPYEQYF. CDR3 coding DNA: TGTGCCAGCAGGGGACTGCGTCCCTACGAGCAGTACTTC.

The chain carries TRBV19 and TRBJ1-1; no clear D. The V end lost 6 bases, the J end lost 1 base, and 12 bases lay between the germline ends. CDR3 length equals 14 residues. Germline assignment: CDR1 LNHDA and CDR2 SQIVND (reference sequence). CDR3 loop: CASRLARGNTEAFF. Written as DNA, the CDR3 is TGTGCCAGTAGATTGGCGCGGGGGAACACTGAAGCTTTCTTT.

This clone is medium-sized within its sample. The chain recombines TRBV5-6 with TRBJ2-7; perhaps TRBD1 as D (5 bases). Trimming pared 4 bases from V and 5 bases from J, leaving 22 bases between. This CDR3 has 16 amino acids. Germline CDR1 reads SGHDT; CDR2 reads YYEEEE. The CDR3 nucleotides read TGTGCCAGCAGCGCACTAACAGGAGCAGGTCCCGACGAGCAGTACTTC. Protein: CASSALTGAGPDEQYF.

This clone was counted a single time. The rearrangement uses TRBV5-6 and TRBJ2-5; maybe TRBD2 (6 bases). The CDR3 runs 15 residues. The V gene's germline CDR1 is SGHDT and CDR2 YYEEEE. V dropped 4 bases and J dropped 4 bases, with 17 bases sitting between them. DNA of the CDR3: TGTGCCAGCAGCCGCGCGGGATTCTCGGGAGAGACCCAGTACTTC. It specifies CASSRAGFSGETQYF.

The rearrangement joins TRBV6-5 to TRBJ2-7; TRBD1 is a possible D gene (5 bases). This CDR3 has 11 amino acids. The ends were cut back, 6 bases at V and 7 bases at J, with 10 bases in the middle. CDR1 and CDR2 (germline): MNHEY, SVGAGI. The CDR3 sequence: CASRSGREQYF. For the CDR3, the DNA is TGTGCCAGCAGGTCAGGGCGAGAGCAGTACTTC.

The V and J genes are TRBV9 and TRBJ2-7, with 9 bases identical to TRBD2. The V gene end was trimmed by 0 bases and the J gene end by 0 bases; junction bases not matched to a gene: 4. Per the germline V gene, CDR1 is SGDLS and CDR2 is YYNGEE. This CDR3 is built from 16 residues. Written as DNA, the CDR3 is TGTGCCAGCAGCGTAGAGGGTAGCGGGAGCTCCTACGAGCAGTACTTC. It is translated as CASSVEGSGSSYEQYF.

The chain recombines TRBV5-1 with TRBJ2-7; 8 bases agree with TRBD1. The CDR3 extends over 17 amino acids. V shed 4 bases, J shed 2 bases, and the junction held 14 bases outside the gene matches. Germline loops: CDR1 SGHRS, CDR2 YFSETQ. The CDR3 spells CASSTQGADRITYEQYF. The CDR3 coding sequence is TGCGCCAGCAGCACCCAGGGGGCCGACCGTATAACCTACGAGCAGTACTTC.

Concerning this clone: At one of its ends the junction is not consistent with the germline gene, which may arise from a read error. This chain links TRBV28 with TRBJ2-3; weak D call: TRBD2 (5 bases). The germline V gene encodes CDR1 MDHEN and CDR2 SYDVKM. The CDR3 sequence is 14 residues long. CDR3 loop: CASSLFASRDTQYF. CDR3 nucleotide sequence: TGTGCCAGCAGTTTATTCGCTAGCAGAGATACGCAGTATTTT.

This clone appeared a single time. This rearrangement joins TRBV18 to TRBJ2-6, with a weak D call TRBD1 (5 bases). From germline, CDR1 is KGHSH and CDR2 LQKENI. The CDR3 runs 16 residues. The germline V and J ends were trimmed by 0 bases and 2 bases, with 8 bases remaining between them. The CDR3 region is CASSPPGPAGANVLTF. For the CDR3, the DNA is TGTGCCAGCTCACCACCGGGGCCGGCTGGGGCCAACGTCCTGACTTTC.

This chain uses TRBV7-3 with TRBJ1-1; TRBD1 matches 7 bases. With V trimmed by 4 bases and J by 1 base, 12 bases remained unmatched. The germline V gene has CDR1 SGHTA and CDR2 FQGTGA. The CDR3 is 17 amino acids. CDR3 nucleotide sequence: TGTGCCAGCAGCTCGGAGGGTGCAGGGGGACCGAACACTGAAGCTTTCTTT. Residues: CASSSEGAGGPNTEAFF.

CDR3 in DNA: TGCGCCCCCCAGACCACTACGGCATCCTACGAGCAGTACTTC. Its translation: CAPQTTTASYEQYF. The V gene is TRBV5-1, the J gene TRBJ2-7; D remains unclear. This CDR3 has 14 amino acids. The V end was cut by 10 bases, the J end by 1 base, with 18 bases between. Germline V lookup: CDR1 SGHRS, CDR2 YFSETQ. The variable domain in full, with the rest retrieved from reference TRBV5-1 and TRBJ2-7, is KAGVTQTPRYLIKTRGQQVTLSCSPISGHRSVSWYQQTPGQGLQFLFEYFSETQRNKGNFPGRFSGRQFSNSRSEMNVSTLELGDSALYLCAPQTTTASYEQYFGPGTRLTVT.

This chain links TRBV28 with TRBJ1-2, with no clear D. Germline V lookup: CDR1 MDHEN, CDR2 SYDVKM. V lost 3 bases and J lost 4, with 9 bases in between. The CDR3 is 13 residues long. Here the CDR3 reads CASSLFESYGYTF. In DNA, the CDR3 is TGTGCCAGCAGTTTGTTCGAGTCCTATGGCTACACCTTC.

In its sample, this clone was seen once. This chain links TRBV9 with TRBJ2-1, with D unclear. Per the germline V gene, CDR1 is SGDLS and CDR2 is YYNGEE. V was cut by 3 bases and J by 0 bases, with 10 bases left in between. The CDR3 is 15 residues long. CDR3 DNA: TGTGCCAGCAGCGGAGGTCCTAGCTCCTACAATGAGCAGTTCTTC. It is translated as CASSGGPSSYNEQFF.